The 13 T cell receptor beta chains presented below share a single source sample, sequenced in a study of control samples from healthy donors and cancer patients. Generated by immunoSEQ multiplex PCR, the TCRdb table keeps only in-frame clones and is missing some. In the table there are 35,000 to 50,000 clones, more than 70% of which are singletons. Sequenced input: PBMCs. Source of these receptors: a woman in her fifties or sixties with lung cancer.

J is TRBJ1-6 and V is TRBV14; D uncertain. V shed 6 bases and J shed 0 bases, with 9 bases lying between them. The CDR3 runs to 15 residues. Germline CDR1 reads SGHDN; CDR2 reads FVKESK. The CDR3 sequence is CASSSASSYNSPLHF. The CDR3 DNA sequence: TGTGCCAGCAGTTCAGCAAGCTCCTATAATTCACCCCTCCACTTT.

V is TRBV10-3 and J is TRBJ2-5, with no clear D. The germline V gene has CDR1 ENHRY and CDR2 SYGVKD. The CDR3 is 15 amino acids. Trimming took 2 bases from V and 5 from J, leaving 15 bases between them. The CDR3: CAISEGGGPGETQYF. CDR3 coding DNA: TGTGCCATCAGTGAGGGCGGCGGTCCCGGGGAGACCCAGTACTTC.

This chain uses TRBV3-1 (or the pseudogene TRBV3-2) with TRBJ1-2, with D unresolved. The CDR3 is 15 amino acids. CDR1 is LGHDT and CDR2 is YNNKEL in the germline V gene (reference sequence). V lost 4 bases to trimming and J lost 4 bases, with 16 bases between them. The CDR3 is CASSPRGSGVYGYTF. In nucleotides, the CDR3 is TGTGCCAGCAGCCCAAGAGGGAGTGGAGTCTATGGCTACACCTTC.

This rearrangement joins TRBV4-1 to TRBJ2-1; D might be TRBD2 (5 bases). V lost 0 bases, J lost 10 bases, and 13 bases lay in between. The CDR3 is made up of 14 amino acids. The V gene's germline CDR1 is MGHRA and CDR2 YSYEKL. The DNA of the CDR3 is TGCGCCAGCAGCCAAGAAGGTGAGGGAATCGAGCAGTTCTTC. Protein: CASSQEGEGIEQFF.

The chain uses TRBV7-2 and TRBJ2-1; 12 bases are a match to TRBD2. The germline V gene has CDR1 SGHTA and CDR2 FQGNSA. The CDR3 length is 15 residues. V trimming: 5 bases; J trimming: 9 bases; junction bases outside the gene matches: 8. As DNA, the CDR3 is TGTGCCAGCAGCCCACCTAGCGGGGGGGGGAGTGAGCAGTTCTTC. This translates into CASSPPSGGGSEQFF.

The chain couples TRBV19 to TRBJ1-3; 9 bases agree with TRBD1. The CDR3 is made up of 15 amino acids. CDR1 and CDR2 from the germline V gene are LNHDA and SQIVND (reference sequence). The V segment lost 2 bases and the J segment 4 bases; nucleotides outside the gene matches: 3. For the CDR3, the DNA is TGTGCCAGTAGTATATTGGGGACAGGGGGAAACACCATATATTTT. Amino acid sequence: CASSILGTGGNTIYF.

The rearrangement links TRBV5-4 to TRBJ2-7; tentative D call: TRBD2 (5 bases). Trimming pared 0 bases from V and 0 bases from J, leaving 16 bases between. The CDR3 is made up of 17 amino acids. Germline CDR1 reads SGHNT; CDR2 reads YYREEE (reference sequence). The CDR3 coding sequence is TGTGCCAGCAGCTTGGAGCCAACGACTATGGACTCCTACGAGCAGTACTTC. Translation: CASSLEPTTMDSYEQYF.

V gene TRBV28 combines with J gene TRBJ2-5; the D is unclear. Trimming pared 5 bases from V and 0 bases from J, leaving 7 bases between. Germline CDR1 reads MDHEN; CDR2 reads SYDVKM. The CDR3 covers 13 residues. The CDR3 is CASSIPDQETQYF. As DNA, the CDR3 is TGTGCCAGCAGTATACCGGACCAAGAGACCCAGTACTTC.

The chain couples TRBV11-3 to TRBJ2-1; D is unresolved. The CDR3 extends over 12 amino acids. CDR1 is SGHNT and CDR2 is YENEEA in the germline V gene. The ends were cut back, 0 bases at V and 7 bases at J, with 4 bases in the middle. This CDR3 reads CASSLDGNEQFF. DNA of the CDR3: TGTGCCAGCAGCTTAGACGGGAATGAGCAGTTCTTC.

The chain couples TRBV6-6 to TRBJ1-6, with 7 bases identical to TRBD1. Trimming took 6 bases from V and 3 from J; bases not matched to a gene: 5. CDR1 and CDR2 (germline): MNHNY, SVGAGI (reference sequence). The CDR3 consists of 15 residues. The CDR3: CASSDRQGYNSPLHF. CDR3 bases: TGTGCCAGCAGCGACAGACAGGGCTATAATTCACCCCTCCACTTT.

V usage is TRBV25-1 and J usage is TRBJ2-5, with no clear D. Per germline, CDR1 MGHDK and CDR2 SYGVNS. The V and J ends lost 6 bases and 0 bases respectively, with 8 bases between them. The CDR3 runs to 13 residues. CDR3 bases: TGTGCCAGCAGGGCAGGCTACCAAGAGACCCAGTACTTC. Translating it yields CASRAGYQETQYF. Filled out from reference TRBV25-1 and TRBJ2-5, the complete variable domain reads EADIYQTPRYLVIGTGKKITLECSQTMGHDKMYWYQQDPGMELHLIHYSYGVNSTEKGDLSSESTVSRIRTEHFPLTLESARPSHTSQYLCASRAGYQETQYFGPGTRLLVL.

The chain employs TRBV28 and TRBJ2-7; weak D call: TRBD1 (6 bases). The CDR3 has 13 amino acids. Trimming took off 5 bases at V and 2 bases at J, with 10 bases between the two ends. Germline V lookup: CDR1 MDHEN, CDR2 SYDVKM. CDR3 nucleotides: TGTGCCAGCAGTCTACAGGGACCCTACGAGCAGTACTTC. Translation: CASSLQGPYEQYF.

The genes are TRBV12-3 or TRBV12-4 and TRBJ2-1; TRBD1 is a possible D gene (6 bases). V lost 6 bases, J lost 6 bases, and 9 bases lay in between. The CDR3 has 12 amino acids. As DNA, the CDR3 is TGTGCCAGCAGGGACAGCTTCAATGAGCAGTTCTTC. It yields the protein CASRDSFNEQFF.